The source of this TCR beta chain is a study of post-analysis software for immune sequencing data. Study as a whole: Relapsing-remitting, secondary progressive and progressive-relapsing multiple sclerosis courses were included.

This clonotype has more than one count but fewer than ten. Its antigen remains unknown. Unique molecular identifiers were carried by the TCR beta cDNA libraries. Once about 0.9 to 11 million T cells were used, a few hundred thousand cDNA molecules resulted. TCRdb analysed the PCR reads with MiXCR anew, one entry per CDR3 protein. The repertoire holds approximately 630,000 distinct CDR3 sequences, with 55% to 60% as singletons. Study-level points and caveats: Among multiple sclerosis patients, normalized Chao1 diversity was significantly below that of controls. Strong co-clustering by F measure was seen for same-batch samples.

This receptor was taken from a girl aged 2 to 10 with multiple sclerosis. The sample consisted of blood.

This CDR3 reads CASSFGLAKYNEQFF. The CDR3 DNA sequence: TGTGCCAGCAGTTTTGGACTAGCGAAATACAATGAGCAGTTCTTC. The chain combines TRBV6-4 with TRBJ2-1; 9 bases are shared with TRBD2. The length of the CDR3 is 15 residues. Germline CDR1 is MRHNA and CDR2 is SNTAGT. With V trimmed by 5 bases and J by 4 bases, 6 bases remained unmatched.